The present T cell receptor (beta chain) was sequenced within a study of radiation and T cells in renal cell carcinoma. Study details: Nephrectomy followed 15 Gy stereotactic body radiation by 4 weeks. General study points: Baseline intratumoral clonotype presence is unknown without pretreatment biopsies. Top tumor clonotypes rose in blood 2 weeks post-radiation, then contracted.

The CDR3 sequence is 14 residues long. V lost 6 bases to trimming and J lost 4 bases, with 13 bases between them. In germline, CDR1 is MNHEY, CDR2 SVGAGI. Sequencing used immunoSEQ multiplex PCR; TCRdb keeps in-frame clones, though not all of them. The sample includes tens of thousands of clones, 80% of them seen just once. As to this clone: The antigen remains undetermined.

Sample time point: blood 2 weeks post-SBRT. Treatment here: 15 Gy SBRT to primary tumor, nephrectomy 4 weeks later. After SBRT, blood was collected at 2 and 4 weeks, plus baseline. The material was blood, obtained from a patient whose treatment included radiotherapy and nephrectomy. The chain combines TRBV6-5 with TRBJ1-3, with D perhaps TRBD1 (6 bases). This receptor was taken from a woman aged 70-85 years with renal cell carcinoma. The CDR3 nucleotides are TGTGCCAGCAGCCGCAGGGGATCGGGAAACACCATATATTTT. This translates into CASSRRGSGNTIYF.